The sequence of this T cell receptor (beta chain) was determined in a study of shared clonotypes between healthy human individuals. Overall study context: Each donor had three CD4 naive, three CD4 memory, two CD8 naive and one CD8 memory plate.

After removal of 10 bases from V and 2 bases from J, the junction contained 18 bases not matched to a gene. The V gene's germline CDR1 is ENHRY and CDR2 SYGVKD. The CDR3 has 18 amino acids. Original processing methods: Junction-only immunoSEQ data arrived without quality scores, meaning filtering differed. The table came from immunoSEQ multiplex PCR; TCRdb's copy has only in-frame clones and leaves some out. D and trimming were read from the DNA, whereas the V and J calls and clone size are those reported in that table. The table lists about 330,000 clones, approximately 74% of them singletons. Whole-study findings and limits: Clonotypes that were shared across a handful of donors made up around 4.6% of naive CD4 clonotypes.

Adult Caucasians living in Nashville, Tennessee made up all of the donors. Concerning this clone: Its matching antigen is unknown.

The chain uses TRBV10-3 and TRBJ2-1, with TRBD2 matching 9 bases. Sample: memory CD4+ T cells sorted from blood. Subset defined: CD45RA-negative fraction. The TCR sequence derives from a man aged 25 to 45 in good health. The CDR3 loop is CATTDAPGLATPYNEQFF. For the CDR3, the DNA is TGTGCCACCACCGACGCTCCGGGACTAGCAACGCCCTACAATGAGCAGTTCTTC.